Each of the 4 T cell receptor beta chains below was sequenced from the same sample in a study of PD-1 blockade in classical Hodgkin lymphoma. Each patient experienced a relapse that followed autologous stem cell transplantation, and brentuximab vedotin exposure varied. The protocol was immunoSEQ multiplex PCR, while the TCRdb copy is restricted to in-frame clones and leaves out a portion. Among over 13,000 clones, 60% to 80% were seen once, and the ten largest hold about a quarter. This specimen consisted of peripheral blood mononuclear cells (PBMCs), obtained before the second cycle of nivolumab. Receptors originate from a human donor with classical Hodgkin lymphoma.

V is TRBV4-1 and J is TRBJ1-6, with a possible D match to TRBD1 (5 bases). The CDR3 is made up of 16 amino acids. The germline V gene has CDR1 MGHRA and CDR2 YSYEKL. Trimming removed 3 bases at V and 10 bases at J, with 19 bases between. CDR3 nucleotide sequence: TGCGCCAGCAGCCACCCCTGGGACGGTTTGGGGTCACCCCTCCACTTT. Translating it yields CASSHPWDGLGSPLHF.

The J gene is TRBJ1-6, the V gene TRBV7-9; D is possibly TRBD1 (5 bases). The CDR3 is 14 amino acids. The germline gives CDR1 SEHNR, CDR2 FQNEAQ (reference sequence). With 1 base removed from V and 10 bases from J, the gap between germline ends came to 11 bases. CDR3 in amino acids: CASSLGQGGSPLHF. In DNA form, the CDR3 reads TGTGCCAGCAGCTTAGGTCAGGGTGGATCACCCCTCCACTTT.

As concerns this clone: A read error is the likely source, as a far larger clone sits one nucleotide away. Other DNA sequences in this specimen translate into the identical CDR3. This chain uses TRBV28 with TRBJ2-1, with D possibly being TRBD2 (5 bases). V was trimmed by 5 bases and J by 8 bases, leaving 7 bases between them. The length of the CDR3 is 11 residues. Germline values: CDR1 MDHEN, CDR2 SYDVKM. CDR3 sequence (DNA): TGTGCCAGCAGTCCCGGGGATGAGCAGTTCTTC. It encodes CASSPGDEQFF.

For this clone: The junction departs from the called germline gene at one end, perhaps through a read error. The chain is built from TRBV7-8 and TRBJ2-5, with no clear D. The CDR3 is made up of 16 amino acids. Germline lookup yields CDR1 SGHVS and CDR2 FQNEAQ. The chain's CDR3 is CASTLGPTGIKETQYF. In DNA, the CDR3 is TGTGCCAGCACCTTAGGCCCGACCGGCATAAAGGAGACCCAGTACTTC.